Each of the 15 T cell receptor beta chains below was sequenced from the same sample in a study of control samples from healthy donors and cancer patients (dated by TCRdb to 2020 to 2022). Library preparation was by the immunoSEQ multiplex PCR assay. TCRdb provides this immuneACCESS table in a form limited to in-frame rearrangements. Some clones are lacking; in checked studies, under half of them reflect an unresolved V gene, and why the rest are absent is not known. Present in this sample are 95,000 to 130,000 clones, 75% to 90% of which were seen just once. The ten largest account for approximately 1% of the sample. The material sequenced was PBMCs. These receptors were taken from a woman aged 45 to 65 with colorectal cancer.

The rearrangement links TRBV12-2 to TRBJ1-1. TRBV12-2 is a pseudogene locus. CDR3 size: 17 residues. The CDR3 region is CASRLACFEGKNTEAFF. CDR3 nucleotide sequence: TGTGCAAGTCGCTTAGCTTGCTTCGAGGGAAAGAACACTGAAGCTTTCTTT.

The chain uses TRBV7-6 and TRBJ2-1; possibly TRBD1 for D (6 bases). CDR3 length: 17 amino acids. V was trimmed by 5 bases and J by 5 bases, leaving 22 bases between them. From germline, CDR1 is SGHVS and CDR2 FNYEAQ. CDR3 DNA sequence: TGTGCCAGCAGCGGACAGACGCAGGGGACCCGAAACAATGAGCAGTTCTTC. This translates into CASSGQTQGTRNNEQFF. Drawing the rest from reference TRBV7-6 and TRBJ2-1, the complete variable domain is GAGVSQSPRYKVTKRGQDVALRCDPISGHVSLYWYRQALGQGPEFLTYFNYEAQQDKSGLPNDRFSAERPEGSISTLTIQRTEQRDSAMYRCASSGQTQGTRNNEQFFGPGTRLTVL.

The CDR3 nucleotides are TGTGCCAGCAGTCCAGCGGGAGGGTCCAGGGATGAGCAGTTCTTC. The encoded protein is CASSPAGGSRDEQFF. The J gene is TRBJ2-1, the V gene TRBV27, with 10 bases aligning to TRBD2. Germline V gives CDR1 MNHEY, CDR2 SMNVEV (reference sequence). The V segment lost 5 bases and the J segment 8 bases; nucleotides outside the gene matches: 9. This CDR3 region has 15 residues.

Of note for this clone: Other nucleotide sequences in the sample specify the same CDR3. The V call is TRBV15, the J call TRBJ1-3, with D maybe TRBD1 (6 bases). Germline CDR1 is LNHNV and CDR2 is YYDKDF (reference sequence). V was trimmed by 0 bases and J by 4 bases, leaving 13 bases between them. The CDR3 has 16 residues. The chain's CDR3 is CATSREGGLRGNTIYF. Written as DNA, the CDR3 is TGTGCCACCAGCAGAGAAGGGGGGCTAAGAGGAAACACCATATATTTT. Variable domain in full (rest from reference TRBV15 and TRBJ1-3): DAMVIQNPRYQVTQFGKPVTLSCSQTLNHNVMYWYQQKSSQAPKLLFHYYDKDFNNEADTPDNFQSRRPNTSFCFLDIRSPGLGDTAMYLCATSREGGLRGNTIYFGEGSWLTVV.

This chain joins TRBV29-1 and TRBJ2-5; 7 bases agree with TRBD2. CDR1 SQVTM and CDR2 ANQGSEA come from the germline V gene. J lost 2 bases, V lost 5 bases, and 5 bases had no gene match. The CDR3 loop spans 13 amino acids. The CDR3 reads CSVFGGGQETQYF. The DNA of the CDR3 is TGCAGCGTTTTCGGCGGGGGACAAGAGACCCAGTACTTC.

V usage is TRBV3-1 (or the pseudogene TRBV3-2) and J usage is TRBJ1-3; D ambiguous. The ends were cut back, 1 base at V and 2 bases at J, with 15 bases in the middle. The germline V gene has CDR1 LGHDT and CDR2 YNNKEL (reference sequence). The CDR3 totals 17 residues. The CDR3 protein is CASSQGNRQRTGNTIYF. As DNA, the CDR3 is TGTGCCAGCAGCCAAGGAAACAGACAAAGGACTGGAAACACCATATATTTT.

This sequence joins TRBV7-6 and TRBJ2-3; the match to TRBD1 covers 9 bases. The CDR3 contains 17 residues. V lost 5 bases to trimming and J lost 6 bases; unmatched junction nucleotides: 15. Germline V CDR1 and CDR2: SGHVS, FNYEAQ. The CDR3 loop reads CASSPTSTGGFRDTQYF. The CDR3 DNA sequence: TGTGCCAGCAGCCCCACCTCGACAGGGGGTTTCAGGGATACGCAGTATTTT.

This chain joins TRBV4-1 and TRBJ1-1, with D possibly matching TRBD1 (5 bases). Germline CDR1 is MGHRA and CDR2 is YSYEKL. Trimming left V 2 bases short and J 1 base short, with 11 bases between. This CDR3 is 15 amino acids long. For the CDR3, the DNA is TGCGCCAGCAGCCAATTTCGAACAGGGAACACTGAAGCTTTCTTT. It encodes CASSQFRTGNTEAFF.

This clone showed up just a few times. This chain uses TRBV5-6 with TRBJ1-2; D ambiguous. Germline CDR1 SGHDT, CDR2 YYEEEE. V shed 0 bases and J shed 2 bases, with 8 bases lying between them. The CDR3 loop spans 14 amino acids. This CDR3 is CASSLVTLNYGYTF. The CDR3 nucleotides read TGTGCCAGCAGCTTGGTGACATTAAACTATGGCTACACCTTC.

This chain links TRBV2 with TRBJ1-5, with D tentatively TRBD1 (5 bases). With 6 bases removed from V and 1 base from J, the gap between germline ends came to 13 bases. The CDR3 spans 15 residues. Germline lookup yields CDR1 SNHLY and CDR2 FYNNEI. The CDR3 region has the DNA TGTGCCAGCAGGGGCGGGAGGGGAAGCAATCAGCCCCAGCATTTT. It codes for CASRGGRGSNQPQHF.

This sequence joins TRBV6-5 and TRBJ2-7, with D maybe TRBD2 (6 bases). V was clipped by 2 bases and J by 2 bases, with 10 bases between them. This CDR3 spans 14 amino acids. Germline CDR1 and CDR2: MNHEY and SVGAGI. In DNA, the CDR3 is TGTGCCAGCAGTTACCGGGGGTCTACCTACGAGCAGTACTTC. It yields the protein CASSYRGSTYEQYF.

About this clone: Other DNA sequences from this sample encode an identical CDR3 as well. The rearrangement uses TRBV11-2 and TRBJ2-2; D gene ambiguous. CDR1 is SGHAT, CDR2 FQNNGV, per germline. CDR3 length: 13 amino acids. V shed 3 bases and J shed 5 bases, with 7 bases lying between them. The DNA of the CDR3 is TGTGCCAGCAGCTTGGACCGTACCGGGGAGCTGTTTTTT. Translation gives CASSLDRTGELFF.

This clone has only a few counts. The gene calls are TRBV18 and TRBJ1-6; 7 bases are a match to TRBD1. V dropped 4 bases and J dropped 4; count of bases not matched to a gene: 7. The germline CDR1 and CDR2 sequences are KGHSH and LQKENI. CDR3 length: 16 amino acids. The CDR3 bases are TGTGCCAGCTCACGGTCCGGGACAGCATATAATTCACCCCTCCACTTT. Translating gives CASSRSGTAYNSPLHF. Supplemented by reference TRBV18 and TRBJ1-6, the full variable domain reads NAGVMQNPRHLVRRRGQEARLRCSPMKGHSHVYWYRQLPEEGLKFMVYLQKENIIDESGMPKERFSAEFPKEGPSILRIQQVVRGDSAAYFCASSRSGTAYNSPLHFGNGTRLTVT.

This chain uses TRBV2 with TRBJ1-2; 8 bases line up with TRBD1. With 8 bases clipped from V and 12 bases from J, the junction kept 14 bases outside the gene matches. Germline CDR1 reads SNHLY; CDR2 reads FYNNEI. CDR3 length: 13 amino acids. The CDR3 spells CASHGRDRIFHTF. In nucleotides, the CDR3 is TGTGCCAGCCATGGCCGGGACAGGATATTTCACACCTTC.

The chain couples TRBV3-1 (or the pseudogene TRBV3-2) to TRBJ2-1; D call uncertain. Trimming removed 1 base at V and 5 bases at J, with 6 bases between. Germline loops: CDR1 LGHDT, CDR2 YNNKEL (reference sequence). CDR3 length: 13 residues. The CDR3 DNA reads TGTGCCAGCAGCCAAGCTCGCCACAATGAGCAGTTCTTC. Translation gives CASSQARHNEQFF.